Listed below are T cell receptor beta chains from one sample, sequenced in a study of blood T cell repertoires in COVID-19. Repertoires were generated with immunoSEQ multiplex PCR, while TCRdb's copy carries only in-frame clones and drops some. The repertoire holds a few hundred thousand clones, with approximately 80% as singletons. Sequencing was performed on peripheral blood. These TCRs come from a woman of 80 years or more with COVID-19, enrolled during active disease. CDR3s include the opening cysteine and the closing phenylalanine or tryptophan. Fields, in order: clone size, V gene, D gene, J gene, CDR3 protein, CDR3 DNA. A D gene is named only where the DNA matches it firmly. Some rows have no size entry. The others give once, few or many, or a class for an expanded clone.

>.|TRBV20-1|.|TRBJ2-5
CSASLVTGTQYF
TGCAGTGCTAGTCTAGTAACAGGGACCCAGTACTTC
>few|TRBV6-5|.|TRBJ1-1
CASSYSGGGTEAFF
TGTGCCAGCAGTTATTCCGGAGGAGGCACTGAAGCTTTCTTT
>.|TRBV3-1/TRBV3-2|.|TRBJ1-5
CASSQEREGSNQPQHF
TGTGCCAGCAGCCAAGAGCGGGAGGGCAGTAATCAGCCCCAGCATTTT
>.|TRBV27|.|TRBJ2-3
CASSLSGQRVDTQYF
TGTGCCAGCAGTTTATCGGGGCAGCGAGTAGATACGCAGTATTTT
>.|TRBV11-2|TRBD1|TRBJ1-2
CASSLEGAGGSVYGYTF
TGTGCCAGCAGCTTAGAAGGGGCAGGGGGATCCGTCTATGGCTACACCTTC
>.|TRBV3-1/TRBV3-2|.|TRBJ1-1
CASSQVEGRTEAFF
TGTGCCAGCAGCCAAGTTGAGGGTCGAACTGAAGCTTTCTTT
>.|TRBV7-2|TRBD1|TRBJ2-1
CASSSGQALYNEQFF
TGTGCCAGCAGCTCCGGACAGGCCTTATACAATGAGCAGTTCTTC
>.|TRBV3-1/TRBV3-2|.|TRBJ1-5
CASSQERGQPQHF
TGTGCCAGCAGCCAGGAACGGGGTCAGCCCCAGCATTTT
>once|TRBV7-2|TRBD1|TRBJ2-6
CASSTTGAGANVLTF
TGTGCCAGCAGCACGACAGGGGCTGGGGCCAACGTCCTGACTTTC
>many|TRBV6-1|.|TRBJ1-5
CASSEADQPQHF
TGTGCCAGCAGTGAAGCCGATCAGCCCCAGCATTTT
>.|TRBV18|TRBD1|TRBJ1-5
CASSPGDSQDQPQHF
TGTGCCAGCTCACCAGGGGACAGTCAGGATCAGCCCCAGCATTTT
>.|TRBV9|TRBD2|TRBJ2-3
CASSVTGGSFPSTDTQYF
TGTGCCAGCAGCGTTACGGGGGGGAGTTTTCCTAGCACAGATACGCAGTATTTT
>.|TRBV6-5|.|TRBJ1-6
CASSSRNGGMDSPLHF
TGTGCCAGCAGTTCGAGGAATGGGGGCATGGATTCACCCCTCCACTTT
>.|TRBV5-1|.|TRBJ1-1
CASSLQGNTEAFF
TGCGCCAGCAGCTTACAGGGGAACACTGAAGCTTTCTTT
>once|TRBV21-1|.|TRBJ1-2
CASTDGGYTF
TGTGCCAGCACCGACGGGGGATACACCTTC
>.|TRBV5-4|TRBD1|TRBJ1-1
CASSSTGATEAFF
TGTGCCAGCAGCTCGACAGGGGCCACTGAAGCTTTCTTT
>.|TRBV5-1|.|TRBJ2-1
CASSLVGAGAGKNEQFF
TGCGCCAGCAGCTTGGTGGGGGCGGGGGCCGGGAAGAATGAGCAGTTCTTC
>few|TRBV18|.|TRBJ1-1
CASSPGWNTEAFF
TGTGCCAGCTCACCCGGTTGGAACACTGAAGCTTTCTTT
>once|TRBV6-5|.|TRBJ1-1
CASSYGGAMNTEAFF
TGTGCCAGCAGTTATGGAGGTGCCATGAACACTGAAGCTTTCTTT
>.|TRBV2|.|TRBJ1-4
CASSDGDYTTKLFF
TGTGCCAGCAGTGATGGGGACTACACCACCAAACTGTTTTTT
>once|TRBV5-1|TRBD1|TRBJ1-4
CASSLGDREGEKLFF
TGCGCCAGCAGCTTGGGGGACAGGGAAGGGGAAAAACTGTTTTTT
>.|TRBV15|TRBD1|TRBJ1-2
CATSSPGQGDGYTF
TGTGCCACCAGTTCCCCGGGGCAGGGGGATGGCTACACCTTC
>few|TRBV18|.|TRBJ2-3
CASSLQSYTDTQYF
TGTGCCAGCTCGCTACAGAGTTACACAGATACGCAGTATTTT
>.|TRBV9|TRBD1|TRBJ2-7
CASSEAGTAPYEQYF
TGTGCCAGCAGCGAGGCCGGGACAGCTCCCTACGAGCAGTACTTC
>.|TRBV19|.|TRBJ1-4
CASSASGLGEKLFF
TGTGCCAGTAGTGCCTCAGGGTTGGGTGAAAAACTGTTTTTT
>.|TRBV6-6|.|TRBJ2-5
CASSYGDYRETQYF
TGTGCCAGCAGTTACGGTGACTACCGGGAGACCCAGTACTTC
>.|TRBV30|.|TRBJ1-2
CAWTAVRGGGYTF
TGTGCCTGGACAGCCGTCCGCGGGGGGGGCTACACCTTC
>.|TRBV11-2|.|TRBJ2-1
CASSLRSGVGYNEQFF
TGTGCCAGCAGCTTACGGTCAGGGGTGGGATACAATGAGCAGTTCTTC
>.|TRBV12-2|.|TRBJ2-5
CASRDARLALVRERTQYF
TGTGCAAGTCGAGATGCCCGATTGGCACTCGTCAGGGAACGGACCCAGTACTTC
>.|TRBV5-1|.|TRBJ2-7
CASRGAFGSYEQYF
TGCGCCAGCAGAGGGGCCTTCGGTTCCTACGAGCAGTACTTC
>.|TRBV4-2|.|TRBJ1-1
CASSQDLYLEAFF
TGTGCCAGCAGCCAAGATCTCTATTTGGAAGCTTTCTTT
>.|TRBV28|.|TRBJ1-3
CASSLQGSFSGNTIYF
TGTGCCAGCAGTTTACAGGGGTCGTTCTCTGGAAACACCATATATTTT
>once|TRBV7-3|.|TRBJ2-5
CASSLGGTQETQYF
TGTGCCAGCAGCCTCGGGGGGACACAAGAGACCCAGTACTTC
>.|TRBV28|TRBD2|TRBJ2-3
CASSLYSSGGGTDTQYF
TGTGCCAGCAGTTTGTATTCCAGCGGGGGGGGTACAGATACGCAGTATTTT
>.|TRBV2|.|TRBJ1-2
CASTKGAAIYGYTF
TGTGCCAGCACCAAAGGGGCAGCTATCTATGGCTACACCTTC
>.|TRBV6-5|.|TRBJ1-1
CASSYTHSTEAFF
TGTGCCAGCAGTTACACTCACAGCACTGAAGCTTTCTTT
>.|TRBV5-1|TRBD1|TRBJ2-7
CASSSTGVNYEQYF
TGCGCCAGCAGCTCAACAGGGGTGAATTACGAGCAGTACTTC
>.|TRBV28|.|TRBJ2-5
CASTPSPHLRQETQYF
TGTGCCAGCACACCGTCCCCGCATCTGAGACAAGAGACCCAGTACTTC
>.|TRBV28|TRBD1|TRBJ2-7
CASSPTTGKGTYEQYF
TGTGCCAGCAGTCCAACGACAGGGAAGGGCACCTACGAGCAGTACTTC
>.|TRBV6-5|.|TRBJ2-1
CASSSSLASTYNEQFF
TGTGCCAGCAGTTCGTCCCTAGCCTCAACTTACAATGAGCAGTTCTTC
>.|TRBV5-1|TRBD2|TRBJ2-5
CASSLATGLAGMETQYF
TGCGCCAGCAGCTTGGCCACAGGACTAGCGGGGATGGAGACCCAGTACTTC
>.|TRBV18|.|TRBJ1-2
CASSLGQPKGYTF
TGTGCCAGCTCACTAGGACAGCCAAAAGGCTACACCTTC
>.|TRBV3-1/TRBV3-2|.|TRBJ2-5
CASSPGTEGRWTQYF
TGTGCCAGCAGCCCGGGGACAGAAGGGAGGTGGACCCAGTACTTC
>once|TRBV10-3|TRBD2|TRBJ2-4
CAISPSGGAENIQYF
TGTGCCATCTCCCCTAGCGGGGGGGCCGAAAACATTCAGTACTTC
>few|TRBV5-6|.|TRBJ2-6
CASSLVSGGSGANVLTF
TGTGCCAGCAGCTTGGTGAGTGGAGGGTCTGGGGCCAACGTCCTGACTTTC
>.|TRBV5-5|TRBD1|TRBJ1-4
CASSSSTGGSANEKLFF
TGTGCCAGCAGCTCCTCGACAGGGGGCTCGGCTAATGAAAAACTGTTTTTT
>.|TRBV2|.|TRBJ2-5
CASGLSQETQYF
TGTGCCAGCGGGCTTAGTCAAGAGACCCAGTACTTC
>.|TRBV19|.|TRBJ1-1
CAISTLREAFF
TGTGCCATCTCGACACTCAGAGAAGCTTTCTTT
>.|TRBV30|TRBD1|TRBJ1-4
CAWEDRGNEKLFF
TGTGCCTGGGAGGACAGGGGTAATGAAAAACTGTTTTTT